This TCR beta chain comes out of a study of blood T cells in healthy people across ages. General study points: Diversity of TCR beta correlated strongly with naive T cell percentage. Older age went with lower TCR beta diversity per million T cells, in a roughly linear way. Naive CD4+ cell counts and diversity both ran higher in long-lived than in aged donors.

As for this clonotype: Its cognate antigen is unknown.

CDR1 is LGHDT and CDR2 is YNNKEL in the germline V gene (reference sequence). This CDR3 has 20 residues. V trimming: 1 base; J trimming: 2 bases; junction bases outside the gene matches: 14. Sample-barcoded 5' priming and a J-beta primer mix drove a second PCR of about 7 to 12 cycles. At least 3 million CDR3-containing paired-end reads were obtained per sample. TCRdb processed the 5' RACE reads anew with MiXCR; each CDR3 protein has one entry. The profile shows 780,000 or so distinct CDR3 sequences, 56% of them singletons. Sequencing input: blood. This TCR was sampled from a man in his forties or fifties in good health. The chain has TRBV3-1 and TRBJ2-5, with 12 positions matching TRBD2. CDR3 residues: CASSQAVLTSGGASQETQYF. The CDR3 bases are TGTGCCAGCAGCCAAGCCGTCCTGACTAGCGGGGGAGCTTCACAAGAGACCCAGTACTTC.